These 9 T cell receptor beta chains came from one sample sequenced in a study of CD8+ T cells in alopecia areata. RNA was isolated and reverse transcribed to cDNA, the sequencing template. Repertoires were generated with immunoSEQ multiplex PCR, while TCRdb's copy carries only in-frame clones and drops some. The sample includes 150,000 to 200,000 clones, roughly 50% seen only once; the top ten take 5% to 6%. Treatment: oral pan-JAK inhibitor, 5-10 mg twice daily. Sequenced material: CD4+ T cells sorted from blood, taken at week 24, from a patient treated with tofacitinib. Receptors originate from a human donor with alopecia areata.

The chain employs TRBV5-6 and TRBJ2-3; no clear D. This CDR3 region has 13 residues. CDR1 and CDR2 from the germline V gene are SGHDT and YYEEEE. Trimming pared 4 bases from V and 0 bases from J, leaving 6 bases between. The DNA of the CDR3 is TGTGCCAGCAGCGGGGTTAGCACAGATACGCAGTATTTT. Its protein product is CASSGVSTDTQYF.

V and J are TRBV27 and TRBJ1-1; D remains unclear. Trimming left V 1 base short and J 3 bases short, with 12 bases between. Germline values: CDR1 MNHEY, CDR2 SMNVEV (reference sequence). The CDR3 sequence is 15 residues long. CDR3 loop: CASSLFGQWDTEAFF. The CDR3 region has the DNA TGTGCCAGCAGTTTATTCGGCCAGTGGGACACTGAAGCTTTCTTT.

The V and J genes are TRBV29-1 and TRBJ2-1; 9 positions agree with TRBD1. The length of the CDR3 is 15 residues. Per germline, CDR1 SQVTM and CDR2 ANQGSEA. The J segment lost 7 bases and the V segment lost 4 bases, leaving 11 bases of the junction unmatched. CDR3 in amino acids: CSVAFGQGKGNEQFF. DNA of the CDR3: TGCAGCGTTGCATTTGGACAGGGGAAGGGGAATGAGCAGTTCTTC.

This clone was seen only a few times. CDR3 protein: CASTASGDRRYNEQFF. The CDR3 DNA reads as TGTGCCAGCACTGCGTCAGGGGACAGAAGATACAATGAGCAGTTCTTC. The chain uses TRBV28 and TRBJ2-1, with TRBD1 matching 7 bases. Germline-derived CDR1 and CDR2 are MDHEN and SYDVKM. The CDR3 spans 16 residues. Trimming cost V 7 bases and J 4 bases; bases outside gene matches: 13.

This clone has just a few counts. The V gene is TRBV5-1, the J gene TRBJ1-2; 7 positions agree with TRBD1. Losses at the gene ends were 4 bases for V and 5 bases for J; bases not matched to a gene: 8. In germline, CDR1 is SGHRS, CDR2 YFSETQ. The CDR3 length is 14 residues. CDR3 nucleotide sequence: TGCGCCAGCAGCCCCGACAGGGCGGGATATGGCTACACCTTC. It encodes CASSPDRAGYGYTF.

The rearrangement joins TRBV9 to TRBJ1-2; D gene ambiguous. The CDR3 has 15 residues. Germline CDR1 is SGDLS and CDR2 is YYNGEE. The V gene lost 0 bases and the J gene lost 0 bases, with 9 bases spanning the gap. The CDR3 protein is CASSVEVRTNYGYTF. The DNA for the CDR3 is TGTGCCAGCAGCGTAGAAGTCCGTACTAACTATGGCTACACCTTC.

This clone occurred a few times. The rearrangement joins TRBV4-2 to TRBJ2-4; D remains ambiguous. The CDR3 length is 12 residues. CDR1 and CDR2 (germline): LGHNA, YNFKEQ. V was trimmed by 0 bases and J by 9 bases, leaving 6 bases between them. In nucleotides, the CDR3 is TGTGCCAGCAGCCAAGAGCTGGGCATTCAGTACTTC. It specifies CASSQELGIQYF.

The chain couples TRBV28 to TRBJ2-7; D is unresolved. The V end was cut by 5 bases, the J end by 6 bases, with 11 bases between. Germline CDR1 and CDR2: MDHEN and SYDVKM. CDR3 length: 12 residues. The CDR3 loop reads CASSPYLREQYF. As DNA, the CDR3 is TGTGCCAGCAGTCCTTATCTTCGCGAGCAGTACTTC.

V is TRBV30 and J is TRBJ2-2; a weak D match, TRBD2 (6 bases). The CDR3 spans 14 residues. The germline V gene encodes CDR1 GTSNPN and CDR2 SVGIG (reference sequence). Trimming cost V 1 base and J 3 bases, with 9 bases left between them. The CDR3, as DNA: TGTGCCTGGAGTGAGTGGGGGGACACCGGGGAGCTGTTTTTT. Amino acid sequence: CAWSEWGDTGELFF.